This T cell receptor beta chain emerged from a study of OX40 agonist ivuxolimab in advanced cancers. The method was immunoSEQ multiplex PCR; TCRdb's version includes in-frame clones alone and lacks a portion of them. In the table there are more than 25,000 clones, 70% to 90% of which are singletons. This CDR3 contains 15 residues. V was pared by 5 bases and J by 3 bases, with 7 bases of the junction left unmatched. CDR1 is SGHNT, CDR2 YENEEA, per germline. The sample here was CD4+ or CD8+ T cells sorted from blood, taken in a trial of the OX40 agonist ivuxolimab. This receptor was taken from an adult with an advanced solid tumor such as melanoma, head and neck, liver or kidney cancer. This chain joins TRBV11-3 and TRBJ1-1, with TRBD1 matching 9 bases. The CDR3 protein is CASSANDRGDTEAFF. The DNA of the CDR3 is TGTGCCAGCAGCGCCAATGACAGGGGGGACACTGAAGCTTTCTTT.